This TCR beta chain stems from a study of CD4 T cells in relation to SARS-CoV-2 and coronaviruses. TCRdb's copy holds only in-frame clones and misses some; the assay was immunoSEQ multiplex PCR. The sample yields 20,000 to 25,000 clones, about 60% seen once. This clone was seen a few times. Its antigen is undetermined. The unexposed donors gave CD4+ T cells in 2011-2018, prior to COVID-19. CD4+ T cells were isolated from the cells after around 9 days of culture. As cell numbers allowed, unexposed-donor CD4+ T cells faced SARS-CoV-2 S/N and four cold-coronavirus spikes. Per germline, CDR1 SGHRS and CDR2 YFSETQ. V was cut by 3 bases and J by 13 bases, with 23 bases left in between. The CDR3 contains 16 residues.

This receptor was identified in a human donor in good health. The chain couples TRBV5-1 to TRBJ1-6; possibly TRBD1 for D (6 bases). The sample comprised CD4+ T cells from PBMCs, cultured in vitro. Here the CDR3 reads CASSSGPDRSNPPLHF. CDR3 coding DNA: TGCGCCAGCAGCTCAGGACCAGACAGGAGTAATCCTCCCCTCCACTTT.